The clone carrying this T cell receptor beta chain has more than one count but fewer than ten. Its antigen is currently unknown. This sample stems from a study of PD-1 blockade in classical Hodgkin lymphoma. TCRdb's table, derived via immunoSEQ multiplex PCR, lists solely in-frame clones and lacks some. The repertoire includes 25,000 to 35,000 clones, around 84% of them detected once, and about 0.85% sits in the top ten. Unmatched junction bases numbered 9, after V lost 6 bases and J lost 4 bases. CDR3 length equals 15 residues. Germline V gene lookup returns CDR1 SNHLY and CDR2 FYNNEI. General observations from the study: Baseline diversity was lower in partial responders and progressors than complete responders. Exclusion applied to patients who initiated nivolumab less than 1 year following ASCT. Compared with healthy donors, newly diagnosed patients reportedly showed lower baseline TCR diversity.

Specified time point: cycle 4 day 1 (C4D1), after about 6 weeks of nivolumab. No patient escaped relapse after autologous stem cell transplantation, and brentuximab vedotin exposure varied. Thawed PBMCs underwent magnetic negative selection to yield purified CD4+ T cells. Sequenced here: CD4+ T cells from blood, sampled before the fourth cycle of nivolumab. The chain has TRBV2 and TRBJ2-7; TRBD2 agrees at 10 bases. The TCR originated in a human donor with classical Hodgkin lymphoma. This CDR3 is CASSVTSGVAYEQYF. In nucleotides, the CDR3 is TGTGCCAGCAGCGTAACTAGCGGGGTTGCTTACGAGCAGTACTTC.